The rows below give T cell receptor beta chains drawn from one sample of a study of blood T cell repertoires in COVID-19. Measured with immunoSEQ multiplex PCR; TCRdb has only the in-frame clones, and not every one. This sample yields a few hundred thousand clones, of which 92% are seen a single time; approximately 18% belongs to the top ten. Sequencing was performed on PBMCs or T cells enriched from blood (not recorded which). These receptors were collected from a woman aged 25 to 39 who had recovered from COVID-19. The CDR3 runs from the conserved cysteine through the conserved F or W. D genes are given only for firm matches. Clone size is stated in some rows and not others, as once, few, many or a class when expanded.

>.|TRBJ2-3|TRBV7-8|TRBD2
TGTGCCAGCAGCTTAGGTAGCGGGGGATCCGCAGATACGCAGTATTTT
CASSLGSGGSADTQYF
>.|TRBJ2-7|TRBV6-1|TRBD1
TGTGCCAGCAGTGAGGGGACAGGGGGCTACGAGCAGTACTTC
CASSEGTGGYEQYF
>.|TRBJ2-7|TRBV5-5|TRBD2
TGTGCCAGCAGCTTGGGGGAACTAGCGGGAGCCTACGAGCAGTACTTC
CASSLGELAGAYEQYF
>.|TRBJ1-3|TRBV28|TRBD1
TGTGCCAGCAGTTTACAAGTCCCGGGACAGGGGCCCTCTGGAAACACCATATATTTT
CASSLQVPGQGPSGNTIYF
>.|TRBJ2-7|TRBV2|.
TGTGCCAGCAGCGCGCAGGGGTCCTACGAGCAGTACTTC
CASSAQGSYEQYF
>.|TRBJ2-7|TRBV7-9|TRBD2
TGTGCCAGCAGCTTAACCAGCGGGAACTCCTACGAGCAGTACTTC
CASSLTSGNSYEQYF
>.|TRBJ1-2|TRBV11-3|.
TGTGCCAGCAGCTTAGATCACGGGAGCTCTGGCTACACCTTC
CASSLDHGSSGYTF
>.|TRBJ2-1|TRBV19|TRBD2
TGTGCCAGTACCATCGGGAGCGGGGGCCTCAATGAGCAGTTCTTC
CASTIGSGGLNEQFF
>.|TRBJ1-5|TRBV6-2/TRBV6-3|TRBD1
TGTGCCAGCAGTCCCCCGACAGGGCGCAATCAGCCCCAGCATTTT
CASSPPTGRNQPQHF
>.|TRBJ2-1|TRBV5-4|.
TGTGCCAGCAGCTTGCAGGGGGGATACAATGAGCAGTTCTTC
CASSLQGGYNEQFF
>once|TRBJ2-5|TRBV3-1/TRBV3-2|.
TGTGCCAGCAGCCCGTCCGAGGTGGAGACCCAGTACTTC
CASSPSEVETQYF
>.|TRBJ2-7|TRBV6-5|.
TGTGCCATCGAGGGAGAAGGTGCGAGCTCCTACGAGCAGTACTTC
CAIEGEGASSYEQYF
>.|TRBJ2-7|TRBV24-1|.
TGTGCCACCAGTGATCCCCGTGAGGGAGGTAACGAGCAGTACTTC
CATSDPREGGNEQYF
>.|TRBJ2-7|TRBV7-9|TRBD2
TGTGCCACCGGCAGGTGGGGCGGGAGTTCCTACGAGCAGTACTTC
CATGRWGGSSYEQYF
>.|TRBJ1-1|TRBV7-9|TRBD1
TGTGCCAGCAGCTTAGCCGGGACAGGGGGCACTGAAGCTTTCTTT
CASSLAGTGGTEAFF
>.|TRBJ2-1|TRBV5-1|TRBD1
TGCGCCAGCAGCCCCCCGGCGAGACAGGGTGTAAACAATGAGCAGTTCTTC
CASSPPARQGVNNEQFF
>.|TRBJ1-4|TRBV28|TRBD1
TGTGCCAGCAGTTCATCGGACAGGGTTGATGAAAAACTGTTTTTT
CASSSSDRVDEKLFF
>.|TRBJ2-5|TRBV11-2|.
TGTGCCAGCAGCTTAGGCGGACAAGAGACCCAGTACTTC
CASSLGGQETQYF
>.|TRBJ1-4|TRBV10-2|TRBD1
TGCGCCACCAGACAGGGTGGGAATGAAAAACTGTTTTTT
CATRQGGNEKLFF
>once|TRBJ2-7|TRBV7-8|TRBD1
TGTGCCAGCAGCTTAGAAACAGGGGGATCCTACGAGCAGTACTTC
CASSLETGGSYEQYF
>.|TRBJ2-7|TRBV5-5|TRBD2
TGTGCCAGCACTTGGGGGACTAGCGGCCTTGTGCAGCAGTACTTC
CASTWGTSGLVQQYF
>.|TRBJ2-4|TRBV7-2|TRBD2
TGTGCCAGCAGCTTACAACCGGGACTAGCGGGCTTCAAAAACATTCAGTACTTC
CASSLQPGLAGFKNIQYF
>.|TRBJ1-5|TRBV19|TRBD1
TGTGCCAGCCGATCCGAAACAGGGGGTGCTCAGCCCCAGCATTTT
CASRSETGGAQPQHF
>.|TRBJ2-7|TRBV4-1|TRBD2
TGCGCCAGCAGCCATACGGGAGGGCCGGGGGAGCAGTACTTC
CASSHTGGPGEQYF
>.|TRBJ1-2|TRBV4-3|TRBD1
TGCGCCAGCAGCCAAGATCTACAGGGGAACTATGGCTACACCTTC
CASSQDLQGNYGYTF
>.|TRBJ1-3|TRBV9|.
TGTGCCAGCAGCGTCGGACAGACCTCTGGAAACACCATATATTTT
CASSVGQTSGNTIYF
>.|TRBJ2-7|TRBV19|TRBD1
TGTGCCAGTAGCCCTCCGGACAGGGAGTACGAGCAGTACTTC
CASSPPDREYEQYF
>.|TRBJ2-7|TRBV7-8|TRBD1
TGTGCCAGCAGCTTAGCTCAGACAGGGCACGAGCAGTACTTC
CASSLAQTGHEQYF
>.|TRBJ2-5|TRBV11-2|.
TGTGCCAGCAGCTTAGGAGGGATTCCCCGAGGGGAGACCCAGTACTTC
CASSLGGIPRGETQYF
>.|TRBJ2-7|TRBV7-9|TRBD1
TGTGCCAGCAGCCAGACAGGGGGGGACGAGCAGTACTTC
CASSQTGGDEQYF
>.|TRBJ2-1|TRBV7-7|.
TGTGCTAGCAGCTCAGGGGGGCCCTACAATGAGCAGTTCTTC
CASSSGGPYNEQFF
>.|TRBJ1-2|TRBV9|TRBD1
TGTGCCAGCAGCGTAGGACAGGGTGACTATGGCTACACCTTC
CASSVGQGDYGYTF
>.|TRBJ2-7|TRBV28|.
TGTGCCAGCAGTTTCCGGGAGCCCCCCTACGAGCAGTACTTC
CASSFREPPYEQYF
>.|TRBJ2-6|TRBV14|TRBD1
TGTGCCAGCAGCCCAAGTGGCAGGGGGCGTATTGGTGGGGCCAACGTCCTGACTTTC
CASSPSGRGRIGGANVLTF
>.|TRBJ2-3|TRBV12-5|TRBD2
TGTGCTAGTGGTTTGGTACTAGCGGGGGGTACAGATACGCAGTATTTT
CASGLVLAGGTDTQYF
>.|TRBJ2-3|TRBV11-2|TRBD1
TGTGCCAGCAGCTCGGACAGGGCTCAGGGGTATTTT
CASSSDRAQGYF
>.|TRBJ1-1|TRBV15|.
TGTGCCACCAGCTTAACCCCGACAGGGAACACTGAAGCTTTCTTT
CATSLTPTGNTEAFF
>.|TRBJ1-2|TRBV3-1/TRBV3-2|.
TGTGCCAGCACGCAGGCCAACTATGGCTACACCTTC
CASTQANYGYTF
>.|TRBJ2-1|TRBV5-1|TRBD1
TGCGCCAGCAGCTCGGGGACAGGGGGCCCCGATGAGCAGTTCTTC
CASSSGTGGPDEQFF